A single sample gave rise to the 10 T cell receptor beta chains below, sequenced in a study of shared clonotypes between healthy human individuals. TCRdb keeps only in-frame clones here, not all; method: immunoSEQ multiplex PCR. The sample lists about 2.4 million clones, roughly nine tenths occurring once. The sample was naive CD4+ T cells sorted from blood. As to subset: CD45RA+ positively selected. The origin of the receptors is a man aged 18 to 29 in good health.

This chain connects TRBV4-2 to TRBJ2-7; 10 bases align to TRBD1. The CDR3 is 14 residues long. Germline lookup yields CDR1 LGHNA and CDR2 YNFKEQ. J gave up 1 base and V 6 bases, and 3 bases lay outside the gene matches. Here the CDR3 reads CASRRTGGSYEQYF. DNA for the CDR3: TGTGCCAGCAGGCGGACAGGGGGTTCCTACGAGCAGTACTTC.

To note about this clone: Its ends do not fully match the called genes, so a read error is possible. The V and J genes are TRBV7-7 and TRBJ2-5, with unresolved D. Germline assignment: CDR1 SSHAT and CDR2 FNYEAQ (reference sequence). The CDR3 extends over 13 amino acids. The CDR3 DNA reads TGTGCTAGCAGCTCTTCAAACCAAGAGACCCAGTACTTC. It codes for CASSSSNQETQYF. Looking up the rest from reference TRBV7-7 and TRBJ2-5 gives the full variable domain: GAGVSQSPRYKVTKRGQDVTLRCDPISSHATLYWYQQALGQGPEFLTYFNYEAQPDKSGLPSDRFSAERPEGSISTLTIQRTEQRDSAMYRCASSSSNQETQYFGPGTRLLVL.

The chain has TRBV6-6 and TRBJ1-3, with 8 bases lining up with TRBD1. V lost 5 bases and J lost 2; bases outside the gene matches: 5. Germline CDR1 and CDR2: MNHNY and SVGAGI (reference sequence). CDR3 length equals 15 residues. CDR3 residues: CASSDRGITGNTIYF. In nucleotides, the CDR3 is TGTGCCAGCAGTGACAGGGGAATCACTGGAAACACCATATATTTT.

The CDR3 nucleotides read TGCAGCGCGGGGGACACGACTAAAGAGACCCAGTACTTC. It yields the protein CSAGDTTKETQYF. V is TRBV29-1 and J is TRBJ2-5; D may be TRBD1 or TRBD2 (6 bases each). The CDR3 is 13 amino acids. The germline CDR1 and CDR2 sequences are SQVTM and ANQGSEA. V was trimmed by 7 bases and J by 3 bases, leaving 15 bases between them.

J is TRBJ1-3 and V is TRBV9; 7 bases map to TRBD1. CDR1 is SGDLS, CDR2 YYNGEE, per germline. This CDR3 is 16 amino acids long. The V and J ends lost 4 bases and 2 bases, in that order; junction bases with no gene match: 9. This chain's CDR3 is CASSPSQGVAGNTIYF. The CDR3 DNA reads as TGTGCCAGCAGCCCCAGCCAGGGGGTGGCTGGAAACACCATATATTTT. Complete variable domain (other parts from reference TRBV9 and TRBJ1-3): DSGVTQTPKHLITATGQRVTLRCSPRSGDLSVYWYQQSLDQGLQFLIQYYNGEERAKGNILERFSAQQFPDLHSELNLSSLELGDSALYFCASSPSQGVAGNTIYFGEGSWLTVV.

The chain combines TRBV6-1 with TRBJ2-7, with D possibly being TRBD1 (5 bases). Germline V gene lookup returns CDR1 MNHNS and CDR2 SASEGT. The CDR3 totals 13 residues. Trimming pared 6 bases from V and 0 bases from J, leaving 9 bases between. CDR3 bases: TGTGCCAGCAGGACGGACACCTCCTACGAGCAGTACTTC. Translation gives CASRTDTSYEQYF.

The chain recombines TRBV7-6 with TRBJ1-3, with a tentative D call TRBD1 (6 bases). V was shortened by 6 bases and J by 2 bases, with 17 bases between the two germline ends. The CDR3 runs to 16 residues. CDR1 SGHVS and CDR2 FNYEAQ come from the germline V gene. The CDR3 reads CASSLHGGGTGNTIYF. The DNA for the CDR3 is TGTGCCAGCAGTCTTCACGGAGGGGGTACTGGAAACACCATATATTTT.

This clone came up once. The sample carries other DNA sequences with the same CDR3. The CDR3 DNA reads as TGTGCCAGCAGTTACTCCCGGGGCGCGGAGACCCAGTACTTC. This sequence encodes CASSYSRGAETQYF. The V and J genes are TRBV6-5 and TRBJ2-5; either TRBD1 or TRBD2 may fit D (5 bases each). V lost 0 bases, J lost 5 bases, and 10 bases lay in between. The CDR3 consists of 14 residues. Germline lookup yields CDR1 MNHEY and CDR2 SVGAGI.

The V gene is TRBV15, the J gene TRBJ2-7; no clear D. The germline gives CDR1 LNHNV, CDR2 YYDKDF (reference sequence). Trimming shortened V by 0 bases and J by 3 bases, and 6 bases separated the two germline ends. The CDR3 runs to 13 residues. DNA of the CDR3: TGTGCCACCAGCAGAGAACGTCGCTACGAGCAGTACTTC. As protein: CATSRERRYEQYF.

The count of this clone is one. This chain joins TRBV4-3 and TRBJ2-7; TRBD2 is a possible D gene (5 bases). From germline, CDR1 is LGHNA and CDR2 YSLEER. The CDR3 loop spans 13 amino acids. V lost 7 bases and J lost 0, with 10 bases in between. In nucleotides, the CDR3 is TGCGCCAGCATCAGCGGATACTCCTACGAGCAGTACTTC. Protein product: CASISGYSYEQYF.